This T cell receptor (beta chain) was observed in a study of cytomegalovirus exposure and HLA in healthy donors. Findings and limits, study-wide: Among TCR sequences, most were rare, though some public TCRs appeared in many donors. The study put 150 or so TCR beta chains on its list as cytomegalovirus-associated. Diagnosis of cytomegalovirus status made by the classifier reportedly showed high specificity and sensitivity.

Germline lookup yields CDR1 SGHTS and CDR2 YDEGEE. The CDR3 is 14 amino acids. The V end was cut by 0 bases, the J end by 3 bases, with 10 bases between. The table lists this clone with a count of one. The antigen is undetermined. The table came from immunoSEQ multiplex PCR; TCRdb's copy has only in-frame clones and leaves some out. The data show 60,000 to 80,000 clones, with 85% seen just once and less than 3% held by the top ten. Material for sequencing was PBMCs. The chain employs TRBV5-8 and TRBJ2-7; no clear D gene. The source is a man younger than 45 in good health and CMV-seronegative. In DNA, the CDR3 is TGTGCCAGCAGCTTGGTTGGCCAGGTCTACGAGCAGTACTTC. Translation gives CASSLVGQVYEQYF.